This T cell receptor beta chain was captured by sequencing in a study of ipilimumab plus nivolumab after autologous stem cell transplantation. Study context: Patients received a median of roughly five ipilimumab and 8 or 9 nivolumab doses.

V lost 2 bases and J lost 2, with 8 bases in between. In germline, CDR1 is SEHNR, CDR2 FQNEAQ (reference sequence). The CDR3 consists of 14 residues. Starting 14 to 28 days after autologous transplant, ipilimumab 1 mg/kg was given. Method: immunoSEQ multiplex PCR; TCRdb's copy keeps in-frame clones and lacks some. The sample consists of approximately 10,000 clones, under 85% of them appearing once. The clonotype originates from a male donor with diffuse large B-cell lymphoma. The source material was PBMCs, sampled in a trial of ipilimumab plus nivolumab as post-transplant consolidation. V and J are TRBV7-9 and TRBJ2-3; D gene uncertain. CDR3 amino acids: CASSLSGDTDTQYF. CDR3 sequence (DNA): TGTGCCAGCAGCTTATCGGGCGACACAGATACGCAGTATTTT.